These 31 T cell receptor beta chains came from one sample sequenced in a study of shared clonotypes between healthy human individuals. Method: immunoSEQ multiplex PCR; TCRdb's copy keeps in-frame clones and lacks some. The sample has over a million clones; roughly 95% are singletons. The sample taken for sequencing was naive CD4+ T cells sorted from blood. Regarding subset: CD45RA+ positively selected. These TCRs come from a man aged 30 to 39 in good health.

The chain joins TRBV5-1 to TRBJ2-1, with 10 bases identical to TRBD2. Unmatched junction bases numbered 10, after V lost 1 base and J lost 0 bases. The CDR3 has 19 residues. Germline loops: CDR1 SGHRS, CDR2 YFSETQ. The CDR3: CASSLLAGVRPTSYNEQFF. The CDR3, as DNA: TGCGCCAGCAGCTTGCTAGCGGGAGTTCGCCCAACCTCCTACAATGAGCAGTTCTTC.

The V gene is TRBV5-4, the J gene TRBJ2-7, with D possibly TRBD1 on 5 matching bases. V was clipped by 4 bases and J by 6 bases, with 17 bases between them. The CDR3 has 14 amino acids. Germline CDR1 SGHNT, CDR2 YYREEE (reference sequence). CDR3 amino acids: CASSITGFGAEQYF. CDR3 nucleotide sequence: TGTGCCAGCAGCATAACGGGCTTTGGGGCCGAGCAGTACTTC.

The V gene is TRBV7-2, the J gene TRBJ2-5; 8 bases agree with TRBD2. The CDR3 consists of 15 residues. The V gene's germline CDR1 is SGHTA and CDR2 FQGNSA. V lost 2 bases to trimming and J lost 5 bases; unmatched junction nucleotides: 7. The CDR3 DNA reads as TGTGCCAGCAGCTTACGGCGGGAGGCGGGGGAGACCCAGTACTTC. Translated: CASSLRREAGETQYF. Complete variable domain (other parts from reference TRBV7-2 and TRBJ2-5): GAGVSQSPSNKVTEKGKDVELRCDPISGHTALYWYRQSLGQGLEFLIYFQGNSAPDKSGLPSDRFSAERTGGSVSTLTIQRTQQEDSAVYLCASSLRREAGETQYFGPGTRLLVL.

The CDR3 spells CAISGQGKSDRDHGGYTF. The CDR3 nucleotides are TGTGCCATCAGTGGACAGGGGAAATCGGACAGGGATCACGGTGGCTACACCTTC. The V call is TRBV10-3, the J call TRBJ1-2; 8 bases line up with TRBD1. Trimming removed 4 bases from V and 7 bases from J; junction bases left unmatched: 20. Germline lookup yields CDR1 ENHRY and CDR2 SYGVKD. The CDR3 sequence is 18 residues long.

This rearrangement joins TRBV7-8 to TRBJ2-7, with D perhaps matching TRBD1 or TRBD2 (6 bases each). The germline gives CDR1 SGHVS, CDR2 FQNEAQ. Trimming stripped 6 bases from V and 2 bases from J, with 17 bases between. The CDR3 runs 15 residues. Here the CDR3 DNA reads TGTGCCAGCAGAGAGGGACGGGGGCGGACCTACGAGCAGTACTTC. It specifies CASREGRGRTYEQYF.

The V call is TRBV5-1, the J call TRBJ2-1, with D perhaps given as TRBD1 or TRBD2 (5 bases each). Germline V gives CDR1 SGHRS, CDR2 YFSETQ. CDR3 length: 15 amino acids. With 2 bases removed from V and 2 bases from J, the gap between germline ends came to 11 bases. In DNA form, the CDR3 reads TGCGCCAGCAGCTTCCGGGACGCACCCTACAATGAGCAGTTCTTC. Translating gives CASSFRDAPYNEQFF. The variable domain in full, completed from reference TRBV5-1 and TRBJ2-1, reads KAGVTQTPRYLIKTRGQQVTLSCSPISGHRSVSWYQQTPGQGLQFLFEYFSETQRNKGNFPGRFSGRQFSNSRSEMNVSTLELGDSALYLCASSFRDAPYNEQFFGPGTRLTVL.

Remarks on this clone: The same CDR3 arises from other DNA sequences in this sample as well. The chain has TRBV28 and TRBJ2-7; no definite D call. Trimming stripped 2 bases from V and 0 bases from J, with 8 bases between. This CDR3 is built from 14 residues. From germline, CDR1 is MDHEN and CDR2 SYDVKM. CDR3 bases: TGTGCCAGCAGTTTAGTTGGATTCTCCTACGAGCAGTACTTC. Protein sequence: CASSLVGFSYEQYF. The full variable domain, in which reference TRBV28 and TRBJ2-7 provide the parts outside the CDR3, is DVKVTQSSRYLVKRTGEKVFLECVQDMDHENMFWYRQDPGLGLRLIYFSYDVKMKEKGDIPEGYSVSREKKERFSLILESASTNQTSMYLCASSLVGFSYEQYFGPGTRLTVT.

In its sample, this clone was seen once. This chain joins TRBV25-1 and TRBJ2-1; 7 bases fit TRBD2. This CDR3 has 15 residues. V lost 2 bases to trimming and J lost 7 bases; unmatched junction nucleotides: 8. The germline V gene has CDR1 MGHDK and CDR2 SYGVNS. CDR3 nucleotides: TGTGCCAGCAGTGAACGGGGCGGGAGACAGAATGAGCAGTTCTTC. It codes for CASSERGGRQNEQFF.

The genes are TRBV29-1 and TRBJ2-1, with D perhaps TRBD2 (6 bases). The CDR3 loop spans 16 amino acids. The germline V gene has CDR1 SQVTM and CDR2 ANQGSEA. The V end lost 8 bases, the J end lost 13 bases, and 33 bases lay between the germline ends. The CDR3 DNA is TGCAGCACACCGGGACTCACCAACACCATTGGGCTGGTTCAGTTCTTC. Its translation: CSTPGLTNTIGLVQFF.

In its sample, this clone was seen a few times. The rearrangement uses TRBV28 and TRBJ2-1; no reliable D call. This CDR3 contains 11 residues. Looked up from germline, CDR1 is MDHEN and CDR2 is SYDVKM. Trimming left V 2 bases short and J 7 bases short, with 3 bases between. The CDR3 is CASSLANEQFF. In DNA, the CDR3 is TGTGCCAGCAGTTTAGCTAATGAGCAGTTCTTC.

The chain is built from TRBV7-2 and TRBJ1-1; D perhaps matches TRBD1 (6 bases). The CDR3 sequence is 13 residues long. Trimming removed 5 bases at V and 3 bases at J, with 10 bases between. The germline V gene encodes CDR1 SGHTA and CDR2 FQGNSA. This chain's CDR3 is CASSRDRYTEAFF. For the CDR3, the DNA is TGTGCCAGCAGCAGAGACAGGTACACTGAAGCTTTCTTT. The complete variable domain, with remaining parts taken from reference TRBV7-2 and TRBJ1-1, reads GAGVSQSPSNKVTEKGKDVELRCDPISGHTALYWYRQSLGQGLEFLIYFQGNSAPDKSGLPSDRFSAERTGGSVSTLTIQRTQQEDSAVYLCASSRDRYTEAFFGQGTRLTVV.

This chain connects TRBV28 to TRBJ2-7, with unresolved D. Germline assignment: CDR1 MDHEN and CDR2 SYDVKM. CDR3 length equals 13 residues. V shed 3 bases and J shed 9 bases, with 15 bases lying between them. CDR3 bases: TGTGCCAGCAGTTTTATAGGAGACGAGCGGCAGTACTTC. Its protein product is CASSFIGDERQYF.

The chain couples TRBV10-1 to TRBJ2-2; D is ambiguous. This CDR3 region has 15 residues. Germline CDR1 WNHNN, CDR2 SYGVQD (reference sequence). Between the trimmed V and J ends, which lost 3 bases and 1 base, there was a span of 9 bases. This CDR3 reads CASSDQRKNTGELFF. CDR3 DNA sequence: TGCGCCAGCAGTGATCAGCGAAAGAACACCGGGGAGCTGTTTTTT.

The genes are TRBV29-1 and TRBJ2-5; the D is unclear. Germline loops: CDR1 SQVTM, CDR2 ANQGSEA. V was pared by 4 bases and J by 5 bases, with 8 bases between. The CDR3 loop spans 11 amino acids. CDR3: CSVGDWETQYF. The CDR3 nucleotides are TGCAGCGTTGGAGATTGGGAGACCCAGTACTTC. Variable domain in full (rest from reference TRBV29-1 and TRBJ2-5): SAVISQKPSRDICQRGTSLTIQCQVDSQVTMMFWYRQQPGQSLTLIATANQGSEATYESGFVIDKFPISRPNLTFSTLTVSNMSPEDSSIYLCSVGDWETQYFGPGTRLLVL.

The J gene is TRBJ1-1, the V gene TRBV9; D is possibly TRBD1 (5 bases). This CDR3 is built from 14 residues. In germline, CDR1 is SGDLS, CDR2 YYNGEE. Trimming pared 0 bases from V and 1 base from J, leaving 7 bases between. The CDR3 DNA is TGTGCCAGCAGCGTAGCCAGGGCGAACACTGAAGCTTTCTTT. It encodes CASSVARANTEAFF.

Notes on this clone: The same CDR3 can be traced to other DNA sequences in this sample. In nucleotides, the CDR3 is TGTGCCAGTAGTATTGCGGGAGGGCCTTCGTACGAGCAGTACTTC. Its protein product is CASSIAGGPSYEQYF. The chain is built from TRBV19 and TRBJ2-7; 9 nucleotides agree with TRBD2. V shed 3 bases and J 4 bases; nucleotides not matched to a gene: 7. The CDR3 covers 15 residues. Germline V lookup: CDR1 LNHDA, CDR2 SQIVND (reference sequence).

V usage is TRBV5-1 and J usage is TRBJ2-1, with TRBD1 as a possible D gene (5 bases). The CDR3 extends over 14 amino acids. V dropped 4 bases and J dropped 6 bases, with 14 bases sitting between them. Germline CDR1 is SGHRS and CDR2 is YFSETQ. The DNA for the CDR3 is TGCGCCAGCAGCCCGGGTCTGGGGCCCAATGAGCAGTTCTTC. This codes for CASSPGLGPNEQFF. The complete variable domain, with remaining parts taken from reference TRBV5-1 and TRBJ2-1, reads KAGVTQTPRYLIKTRGQQVTLSCSPISGHRSVSWYQQTPGQGLQFLFEYFSETQRNKGNFPGRFSGRQFSNSRSEMNVSTLELGDSALYLCASSPGLGPNEQFFGPGTRLTVL.

In regard to this clone: At one boundary the junction diverges from the germline segment, which might be a read error. V gene TRBV7-2 combines with J gene TRBJ1-3, with D possibly being TRBD1 (5 bases). Germline CDR1 is SGHTA and CDR2 is FQGNSA. The CDR3 sequence is 12 residues long. The CDR3 is CASSPAGTLADF. CDR3 DNA sequence: TGTGCCAGCAGCCCTGCCGGGACCCTGGCCGATTTT.

The chain is built from TRBV7-3 and TRBJ2-1; D remains unclear. CDR1 and CDR2 (germline): SGHTA, FQGTGA. The V gene lost 2 bases and the J gene lost 7 bases, with 6 bases spanning the gap. The CDR3 consists of 12 residues. This CDR3 reads CASSLDGNEQFF. The CDR3 nucleotides are TGTGCCAGCAGCTTAGACGGGAATGAGCAGTTCTTC.

The chain uses TRBV7-3 and TRBJ2-1; a weak D match, TRBD1 (6 bases). This CDR3 has 11 amino acids. Germline V gives CDR1 SGHTA, CDR2 FQGTGA. Trimming removed 2 bases at V and 12 bases at J, with 8 bases between. The CDR3 protein is CASSLGGRQFF. The CDR3 bases are TGTGCCAGCAGCTTAGGGGGCCGGCAGTTCTTC.

The J gene is TRBJ2-1, the V gene TRBV11-1; 8 positions agree with TRBD2. CDR3 size: 14 residues. Germline CDR1 SGHAT, CDR2 FQDESV (reference sequence). Trimming cost V 5 bases and J 8 bases; bases outside gene matches: 8. The CDR3 coding sequence is TGTGCCAGCAGCCCAGAGCGGGAGCACGATGAGCAGTTCTTC. This gives the protein CASSPEREHDEQFF.

V gene TRBV29-1 combines with J gene TRBJ2-1; TRBD1 or TRBD2 may be the D gene (5 bases each). V lost 6 bases, J lost 0 bases, and 9 bases lay in between. Germline V CDR1 and CDR2: SQVTM, ANQGSEA. The CDR3 sequence is 13 residues long. CDR3: CSVQGVSYNEQFF. The CDR3 coding sequence is TGCAGCGTGCAGGGAGTCTCCTACAATGAGCAGTTCTTC.

V and J are TRBV14 and TRBJ2-7, with D uncertain. The length of the CDR3 is 13 residues. Trimming shortened V by 0 bases and J by 6 bases, and 9 bases separated the two germline ends. The germline V gene encodes CDR1 SGHDN and CDR2 FVKESK. The CDR3 DNA sequence: TGTGCCAGCAGCCAAGAAACAGTCGGCGAGCAGTACTTC. It specifies CASSQETVGEQYF.

V usage is TRBV7-8 and J usage is TRBJ2-1; TRBD2 is a possible D gene (5 bases). CDR1 SGHVS and CDR2 FQNEAQ come from the germline V gene. The CDR3 runs to 15 residues. The V end was cut by 1 base, the J end by 6 bases, with 13 bases between. CDR3 bases: TGTGCCAGCAGCTTAGGGTCCAGCGGAAGCAATGAGCAGTTCTTC. Amino acids: CASSLGSSGSNEQFF.

Comment on this clone: Other nucleotide sequences from this sample produce the same CDR3. The CDR3 bases are TGCGCCAGCAGCCAAGATTCCAATACAGATACGCAGTATTTT. Its protein product is CASSQDSNTDTQYF. The chain couples TRBV4-3 to TRBJ2-3; D is unclear. V was clipped by 0 bases and J by 3 bases, with 7 bases between them. CDR1 and CDR2 from the germline V gene are LGHNA and YSLEER. This CDR3 is built from 14 residues.

The genes are TRBV7-8 and TRBJ2-7; D is unclear. In germline, CDR1 is SGHVS, CDR2 FQNEAQ. Trimming left V 5 bases short and J 6 bases short, with 8 bases between. The CDR3 spans 11 residues. CDR3 loop: CASSPLSEQYF. The CDR3, as DNA: TGTGCCAGCAGCCCCCTGAGCGAGCAGTACTTC.

The chain carries TRBV29-1 and TRBJ2-5; 10 bases fit TRBD1. Germline assignment: CDR1 SQVTM and CDR2 ANQGSEA. With V trimmed by 7 bases and J by 5 bases, 4 bases remained unmatched. This CDR3 has 12 amino acids. CDR3 nucleotides: TGCAGCGGGACAGGGGGGCTTGAGACCCAGTACTTC. It specifies CSGTGGLETQYF.

J is TRBJ2-7 and V is TRBV7-3; D gene uncertain. Germline V gene data show CDR1 as SGHTA and CDR2 as FQGTGA. Trimming pared 5 bases from V and 4 bases from J, leaving 9 bases between. CDR3 size: 12 residues. The CDR3 reads CASSTENYEQYF. The CDR3 DNA reads TGTGCCAGCAGCACCGAAAATTACGAGCAGTACTTC.

The chain employs TRBV2 and TRBJ2-5, with TRBD1 matching over 8 bases. The CDR3 spans 14 residues. CDR1 SNHLY and CDR2 FYNNEI come from the germline V gene. Trimming removed 5 bases from V and 2 bases from J; junction bases left unmatched: 4. As DNA, the CDR3 is TGTGCCAGCAGTAGGGACAGGCAACAAGAGACCCAGTACTTC. Its translation is CASSRDRQQETQYF.

The chain has TRBV7-9 and TRBJ2-5; a possible D gene is TRBD2 (7 bases). The CDR3 consists of 17 residues. Per germline, CDR1 SEHNR and CDR2 FQNEAQ (reference sequence). V was clipped by 5 bases and J by 4 bases, with 23 bases between them. DNA for the CDR3: TGTGCCAGCAGCACCATACCTAGGCAAGGGGGGGGAGAGACCCAGTACTTC. Its protein is CASSTIPRQGGGETQYF.

The CDR3 DNA reads as TGCGCCAGCAGCTTGGTGGGGAGCCCCTCCTACAATGAGCAGTTCTTC. Its translation is CASSLVGSPSYNEQFF. This sequence joins TRBV5-1 and TRBJ2-1; TRBD2 is a possible D gene (5 bases). Germline V CDR1 and CDR2: SGHRS, YFSETQ. The CDR3 totals 16 residues. Trimming pared 0 bases from V and 0 bases from J, leaving 10 bases between.